One sample yielded the 23 T cell receptor beta chains listed below, sequenced in a study of STAT5B mutations in CD4+ large granular lymphocyte leukemia. Measured with immunoSEQ multiplex PCR; TCRdb has only the in-frame clones, and not every one. The sample has about 1,400 clones; 80% are singletons. The sequenced sample was PBMCs. The receptors here all came from a man in his sixties or seventies with CD4+ T-cell large granular lymphocyte leukemia.

The chain combines TRBV28 with TRBJ2-7, with D tentatively TRBD1 or TRBD2 (5 bases each). Germline V gives CDR1 MDHEN, CDR2 SYDVKM. The CDR3 spans 16 residues. The ends were cut back, 7 bases at V and 4 bases at J, with 23 bases in the middle. The CDR3 DNA reads as TGTGCCAGCAAAGATGGGGACCTAGGAATTCCGTACGAGCAGTACTTC. Protein product: CASKDGDLGIPYEQYF.

This rearrangement joins TRBV6-6 to TRBJ2-5, with 11 bases matching TRBD2. V shed 4 bases and J 7 bases; nucleotides not matched to a gene: 8. Germline V CDR1 and CDR2: MNHNY, SVGAGI (reference sequence). CDR3 length: 15 residues. CDR3 residues: CASSSTSGKIGTQYF. CDR3 in DNA: TGTGCCAGCAGTTCGACTAGCGGGAAGATCGGGACCCAGTACTTC.

This sequence joins TRBV2 and TRBJ1-2; weak D call: TRBD1 (5 bases). Germline-derived CDR1 and CDR2 are SNHLY and FYNNEI. This CDR3 has 11 amino acids. V was shortened by 8 bases and J by 4 bases, with 8 bases between the two germline ends. The CDR3 sequence: CASAGRYGYTF. The DNA of the CDR3 is TGTGCCAGCGCAGGGCGCTATGGCTACACCTTC.

This clone was observed a few times. The chain employs TRBV2 and TRBJ1-1; D is ambiguous. V was shortened by 2 bases and J by 1 base, with 5 bases between the two germline ends. Germline loops: CDR1 SNHLY, CDR2 FYNNEI. This CDR3 is built from 13 residues. The CDR3 DNA follows: TGTGCCAGCAGTGAACTCGAGAACACTGAAGCTTTCTTT. Protein: CASSELENTEAFF. The variable domain in full, with the rest retrieved from reference TRBV2 and TRBJ1-1, is EPEVTQTPSHQVTQMGQEVILRCVPISNHLYFYWYRQILGQKVEFLVSFYNNEISEKSEIFDDQFSVERPDGSNFTLKIRSTKLEDSAMYFCASSELENTEAFFGQGTRLTVV.

The chain employs TRBV19 and TRBJ1-1, with TRBD1 matching 7 bases. CDR3 length: 15 amino acids. The germline V gene has CDR1 LNHDA and CDR2 SQIVND (reference sequence). J lost 4 bases, V lost 5 bases, and 10 bases had no gene match. The CDR3 nucleotides read TGTGCCAGTAGTTTCGAGGACAGGTCGGGCACTGAAGCTTTCTTT. Translated, it gives CASSFEDRSGTEAFF.

This clone has only a few counts. The chain is built from TRBV7-8 and TRBJ2-1; D not certain. Germline CDR1 and CDR2: SGHVS and FQNEAQ. This CDR3 contains 17 residues. V was pared by 1 base and J by 3 bases, with 16 bases between. The CDR3: CASSLVPKLPSYNEQFF. The CDR3 bases are TGTGCCAGCAGCTTAGTCCCGAAGCTTCCTAGCTACAATGAGCAGTTCTTC.

CDR3 amino acids: CASSRAAGVPDTQYF. CDR3 DNA: TGTGCCAGCAGCCGGGCGGCAGGAGTCCCAGATACGCAGTATTTT. This chain connects TRBV5-8 to TRBJ2-3; D gene ambiguous. Germline CDR1 SGHTS, CDR2 YDEGEE. CDR3 length: 15 amino acids. V lost 4 bases and J lost 4, with 16 bases in between.

This clone is labeled large. This chain joins TRBV7-3 and TRBJ2-5; 8 positions match TRBD1. CDR1 and CDR2 (germline): SGHTA, FQGTGA. V was pared by 3 bases and J by 4 bases, with 1 base of the junction left unmatched. The CDR3 length is 13 residues. CDR3 nucleotides: TGTGCCAGCAGCTTTACAGGGGGAGAGACCCAGTACTTC. This gives the protein CASSFTGGETQYF.

This chain connects TRBV28 to TRBJ1-5; possible D gene TRBD1, 6 bases. The CDR3 is 15 residues long. V gave up 7 bases and J gave up 7 bases, with 20 bases separating them. From germline, CDR1 is MDHEN and CDR2 SYDVKM. CDR3 bases: TGTGCCAGCATCCTTGGCGGGGCAGGGGTACAGCCCCAGCATTTT. It yields the protein CASILGGAGVQPQHF.

This chain uses TRBV2 with TRBJ1-6; no clear D gene. The CDR3 loop spans 12 amino acids. CDR1 SNHLY and CDR2 FYNNEI come from the germline V gene. The V end was cut by 5 bases, the J end by 11 bases, with 10 bases between. The DNA of the CDR3 is TGTGCCAGCAGTTTTCAAGACCCACCCCTCCACTTT. Translating gives CASSFQDPPLHF.

This sequence joins TRBV7-8 and TRBJ2-5; D gene ambiguous. Trimming took 1 base from V and 13 from J, leaving 10 bases between them. Germline V CDR1 and CDR2: SGHVS, FQNEAQ. The CDR3 is made up of 11 amino acids. As DNA, the CDR3 is TGTGCCAGCAGCTTAGTCGGATCCCTGTACTTC. It translates to CASSLVGSLYF.

The chain combines TRBV5-6 with TRBJ1-2, with a tentative D call TRBD1 (5 bases). V was pared by 2 bases and J by 2 bases, with 13 bases between. The CDR3 consists of 15 residues. Germline V gives CDR1 SGHDT, CDR2 YYEEEE. Here the CDR3 DNA reads TGTGCCAGCAGCTTCCGGGGACGGCTCAACTATGGCTACACCTTC. Protein sequence: CASSFRGRLNYGYTF.

The rearrangement links TRBV7-2 to TRBJ2-3; D remains ambiguous. CDR1 and CDR2 (germline): SGHTA, FQGNSA. This CDR3 spans 13 amino acids. Trimming took 2 bases from V and 5 from J, leaving 8 bases between them. The CDR3 sequence: CASSLLPGDTQYF. The CDR3 coding sequence is TGTGCCAGCAGCTTATTACCTGGAGATACGCAGTATTTT.

This chain links TRBV6-1 with TRBJ2-5; possibly TRBD2 for D (5 bases). Germline V gene sequence: CDR1 MNHNS, CDR2 SASEGT. The CDR3 contains 13 residues. Trimming removed 4 bases from V and 4 bases from J, with 10 bases in between. Here the CDR3 DNA reads TGTGCCAGCAGTGCACTGAGCGGAGAGACCCAGTACTTC. The encoded protein is CASSALSGETQYF.

V gene TRBV28 combines with J gene TRBJ2-3, with D uncertain. Germline V gene lookup returns CDR1 MDHEN and CDR2 SYDVKM. CDR3 size: 13 residues. Trimming took off 5 bases at V and 7 bases at J, with 13 bases between the two ends. The chain's CDR3 is CASSRVLEHTQYF. CDR3 nucleotides: TGTGCCAGCAGTCGCGTTTTAGAGCATACGCAGTATTTT.

The rearrangement links TRBV19 to TRBJ1-1, with D possibly TRBD1 on 6 matching bases. The CDR3 runs to 14 residues. V dropped 6 bases and J dropped 5 bases, with 16 bases sitting between them. CDR1 is LNHDA, CDR2 SQIVND, per germline (reference sequence). The CDR3 loop reads CASRLGRGETEAFF. The CDR3 nucleotides read TGTGCCAGTAGGCTGGGAAGGGGGGAGACTGAAGCTTTCTTT.

The chain links TRBV10-2 to TRBJ2-2, with 8 positions matching TRBD2. This CDR3 contains 14 residues. CDR1 is WSHSY, CDR2 SAAADI, per germline. The V segment lost 6 bases and the J segment 5 bases; nucleotides outside the gene matches: 5. This CDR3 reads CASRFGGGTGELFF. CDR3 coding DNA: TGCGCCAGCAGGTTCGGGGGGGGGACCGGGGAGCTGTTTTTT.

The J gene is TRBJ2-7, the V gene TRBV5-4; D may correspond to TRBD1 or TRBD2 (5 bases each). The CDR3 spans 15 residues. Germline values: CDR1 SGHNT, CDR2 YYREEE (reference sequence). V lost 0 bases and J lost 5, with 15 bases in between. The CDR3 sequence is CASSLDWGTENEQYF. The CDR3 region has the DNA TGTGCCAGCAGCTTGGACTGGGGGACGGAGAACGAGCAGTACTTC.

The chain joins TRBV5-1 to TRBJ1-4; 8 bases match TRBD1. The J segment lost 6 bases and the V segment lost 5 bases, leaving 18 bases of the junction unmatched. CDR1 is SGHRS and CDR2 is YFSETQ in the germline V gene. The CDR3 runs to 18 residues. In DNA, the CDR3 is TGCGCCAGCAGGCACGCATATACTACCGGGACAGGTGATGAAAAACTGTTTTTT. Protein product: CASRHAYTTGTGDEKLFF.

The V gene is TRBV9, the J gene TRBJ1-4, with 7 bases fitting TRBD1. The CDR3 has 19 amino acids. V was pared by 2 bases and J by 4 bases, with 17 bases of the junction left unmatched. Germline CDR1 SGDLS, CDR2 YYNGEE. The CDR3 sequence is CASSVGRLGGTALNEKLFF. CDR3 in DNA: TGTGCCAGCAGCGTTGGACGCCTAGGCGGGACAGCTCTTAATGAAAAACTGTTTTTT.

The V and J genes are TRBV14 and TRBJ1-1, with D perhaps TRBD1 (5 bases). The CDR3 has 14 residues. CDR1 and CDR2 from the germline V gene are SGHDN and FVKESK. V shed 4 bases and J shed 0 bases, with 9 bases lying between them. The CDR3 region is CASSRGRMNTEAFF. The CDR3 DNA sequence: TGTGCCAGCAGCCGGGGCCGCATGAACACTGAAGCTTTCTTT.

The chain recombines TRBV7-2 with TRBJ2-7; D assignment may be TRBD1 or TRBD2 (5 bases each). This CDR3 comprises 15 residues. Germline values: CDR1 SGHTA, CDR2 FQGNSA. Between the trimmed V and J ends, which lost 2 bases and 4 bases, there was a span of 15 bases. The CDR3 is CASSLRQQAGYEQYF. The CDR3 nucleotides are TGTGCCAGCAGCTTAAGACAACAGGCGGGTTACGAGCAGTACTTC.

The rearrangement uses TRBV6-5 and TRBJ2-5, with a weak D call TRBD2 (7 bases). This CDR3 spans 14 amino acids. V shed 2 bases and J shed 5 bases, with 12 bases lying between them. Germline CDR1 and CDR2: MNHEY and SVGAGI. The CDR3 coding sequence is TGTGCCAGCAGTTACGGGGGGGCATGGGAGACCCAGTACTTC. It translates to CASSYGGAWETQYF.